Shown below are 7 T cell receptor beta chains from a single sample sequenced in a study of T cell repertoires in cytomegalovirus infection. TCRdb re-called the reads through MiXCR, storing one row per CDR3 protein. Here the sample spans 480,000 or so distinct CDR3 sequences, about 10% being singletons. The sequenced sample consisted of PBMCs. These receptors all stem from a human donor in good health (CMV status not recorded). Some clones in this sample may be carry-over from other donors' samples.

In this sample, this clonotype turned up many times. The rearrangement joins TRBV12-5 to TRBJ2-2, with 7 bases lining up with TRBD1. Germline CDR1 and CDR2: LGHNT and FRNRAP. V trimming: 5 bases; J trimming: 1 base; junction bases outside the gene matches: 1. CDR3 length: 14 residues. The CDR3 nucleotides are TGTGCTAGTGGTCGGACAGGGAACACCGGGGAGCTGTTTTTT. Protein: CASGRTGNTGELFF. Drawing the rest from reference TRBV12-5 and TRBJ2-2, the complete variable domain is DARVTQTPRHKVTEMGQEVTMRCQPILGHNTVFWYRQTMMQGLELLAYFRNRAPLDDSGMPKDRFSAEMPDATLATLKIQPSEPRDSAVYFCASGRTGNTGELFFGEGSRLTVL.

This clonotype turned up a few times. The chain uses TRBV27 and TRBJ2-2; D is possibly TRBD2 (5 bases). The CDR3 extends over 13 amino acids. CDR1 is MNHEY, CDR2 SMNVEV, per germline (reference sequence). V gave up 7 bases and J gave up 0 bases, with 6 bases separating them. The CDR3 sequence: CASIGANTGELFF. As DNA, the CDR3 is TGTGCCAGCATCGGGGCGAACACCGGGGAGCTGTTTTTT.

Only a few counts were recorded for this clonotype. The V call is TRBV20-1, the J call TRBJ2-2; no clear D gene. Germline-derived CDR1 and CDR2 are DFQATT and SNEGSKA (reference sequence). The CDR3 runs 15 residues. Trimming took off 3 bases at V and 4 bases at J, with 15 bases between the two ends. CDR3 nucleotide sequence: TGCAGTGCTAGGGTTAGAGGTGCGGCCACCGGGGAGCTGTTTTTT. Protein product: CSARVRGAATGELFF.

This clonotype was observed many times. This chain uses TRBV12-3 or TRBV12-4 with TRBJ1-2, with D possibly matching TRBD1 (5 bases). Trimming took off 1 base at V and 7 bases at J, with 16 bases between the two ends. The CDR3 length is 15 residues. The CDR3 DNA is TGTGCCAGCAGTTTAGTGGACAACCCTTATGGTGGCTACACCTTC. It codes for CASSLVDNPYGGYTF.

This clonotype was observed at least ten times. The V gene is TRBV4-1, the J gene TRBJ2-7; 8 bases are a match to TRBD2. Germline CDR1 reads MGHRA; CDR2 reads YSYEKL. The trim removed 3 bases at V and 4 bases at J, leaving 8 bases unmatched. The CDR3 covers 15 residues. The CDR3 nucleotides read TGCGCCAGCAGCCAGGCGGCTAGCGGGCGTTACGAGCAGTACTTC. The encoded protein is CASSQAASGRYEQYF.

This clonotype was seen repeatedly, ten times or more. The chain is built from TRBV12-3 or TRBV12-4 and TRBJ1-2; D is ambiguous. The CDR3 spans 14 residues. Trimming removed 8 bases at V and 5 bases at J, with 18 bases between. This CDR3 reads CASEKAGLGYGYTF. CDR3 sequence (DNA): TGTGCCAGCGAAAAAGCGGGGTTAGGGTATGGCTACACCTTC.

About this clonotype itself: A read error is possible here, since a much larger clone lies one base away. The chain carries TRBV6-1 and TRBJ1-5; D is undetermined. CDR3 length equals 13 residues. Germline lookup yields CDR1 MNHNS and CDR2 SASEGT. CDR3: CTSRRLGNQPQHF. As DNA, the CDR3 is TGTACCAGCAGGCGACTTGGCAATCAGCCCCAGCATTTT.